Sequencing of this TCR beta chain was carried out in a study of T cells in Graves' hyperthyroidism and ophthalmopathy. In patients aged 18 to 65, hyperthyroidism was newly diagnosed, with duration under 2 months. Fresh 10 ml peripheral blood yielded PBMCs. Study results and limitations: The model made its ophthalmopathy prediction, and onset followed a median approximately six months later.

Regions amplified from RNA transcripts were the TCR beta CDR3 regions. During a first-round RT-PCR of the TCR CDR3, the HTBI primer set was used. MiXCR, run by TCRdb on the multiplex PCR reads, gives a single entry per CDR3 protein. Among 300,000 to 450,000 distinct CDR3 sequences listed, around 13% were seen once. The junction had 4 bases not matched to a gene; V was cut back by 6 bases and J by 4 bases. CDR1 and CDR2 (germline): MNHNS, SASEGT. The length of the CDR3 is 13 residues. This clonotype was found many times. Its target is unknown. Sequencing was done on a sample of blood. This sequence originates from a woman aged 18-29 years with Graves' hyperthyroidism. The rearrangement uses TRBV6-1 and TRBJ2-5; 8 positions match TRBD2. CDR3 sequence: CASSREGRETQYF. The DNA of the CDR3 is TGTGCCAGCAGCCGGGAGGGTCGAGAGACCCAGTACTTC.